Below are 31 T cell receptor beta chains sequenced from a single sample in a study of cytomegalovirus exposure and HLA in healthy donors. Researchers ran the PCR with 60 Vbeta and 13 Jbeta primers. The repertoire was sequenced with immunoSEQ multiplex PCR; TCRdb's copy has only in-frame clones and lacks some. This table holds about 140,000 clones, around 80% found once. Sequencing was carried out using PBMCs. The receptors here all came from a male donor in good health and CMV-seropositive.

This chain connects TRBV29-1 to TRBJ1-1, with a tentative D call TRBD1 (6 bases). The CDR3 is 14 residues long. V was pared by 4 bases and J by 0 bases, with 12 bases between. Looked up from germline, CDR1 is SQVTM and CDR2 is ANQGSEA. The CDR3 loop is CSVGTASMNTEAFF. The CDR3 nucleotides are TGCAGCGTTGGGACAGCCTCGATGAACACTGAAGCTTTCTTT.

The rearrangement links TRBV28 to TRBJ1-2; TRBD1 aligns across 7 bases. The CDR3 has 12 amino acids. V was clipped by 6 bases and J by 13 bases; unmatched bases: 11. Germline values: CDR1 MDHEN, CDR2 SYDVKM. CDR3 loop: CASSPQLQGPTF. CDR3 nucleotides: TGTGCCAGCAGCCCCCAGTTACAGGGGCCCACCTTC.

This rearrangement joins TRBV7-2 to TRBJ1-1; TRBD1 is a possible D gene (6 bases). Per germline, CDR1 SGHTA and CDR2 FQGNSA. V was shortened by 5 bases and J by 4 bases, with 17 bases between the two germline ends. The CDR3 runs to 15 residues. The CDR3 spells CASSTQSGAGTEAFF. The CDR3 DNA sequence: TGTGCCAGCAGCACCCAATCAGGGGCGGGCACTGAAGCTTTCTTT.

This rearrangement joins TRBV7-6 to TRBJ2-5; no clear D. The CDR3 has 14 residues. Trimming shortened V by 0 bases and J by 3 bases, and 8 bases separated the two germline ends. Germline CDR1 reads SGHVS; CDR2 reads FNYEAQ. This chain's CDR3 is CASSLAYSKETQYF. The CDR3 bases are TGTGCCAGCAGCTTAGCGTACAGCAAAGAGACCCAGTACTTC.

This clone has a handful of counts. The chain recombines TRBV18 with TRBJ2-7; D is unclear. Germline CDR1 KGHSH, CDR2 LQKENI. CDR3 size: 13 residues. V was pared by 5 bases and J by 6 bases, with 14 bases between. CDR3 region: CASSRDQSGEQYF. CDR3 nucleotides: TGTGCCAGCTCAAGAGACCAGTCAGGCGAGCAGTACTTC.

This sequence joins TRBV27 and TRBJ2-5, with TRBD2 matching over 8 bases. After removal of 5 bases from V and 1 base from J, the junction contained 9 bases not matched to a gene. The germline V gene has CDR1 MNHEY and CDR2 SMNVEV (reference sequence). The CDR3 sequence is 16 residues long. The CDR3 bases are TGTGCCAGCAGTCCTGCCGGGACTAGGCCCCAAGAGACCCAGTACTTC. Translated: CASSPAGTRPQETQYF.

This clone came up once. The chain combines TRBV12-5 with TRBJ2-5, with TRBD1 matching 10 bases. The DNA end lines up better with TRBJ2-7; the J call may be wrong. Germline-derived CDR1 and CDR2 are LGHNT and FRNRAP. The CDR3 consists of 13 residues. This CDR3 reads CASGGDRGYEQYF. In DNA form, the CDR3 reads TGTGCTAGTGGGGGGGACAGGGGCTACGAGCAGTACTTC.

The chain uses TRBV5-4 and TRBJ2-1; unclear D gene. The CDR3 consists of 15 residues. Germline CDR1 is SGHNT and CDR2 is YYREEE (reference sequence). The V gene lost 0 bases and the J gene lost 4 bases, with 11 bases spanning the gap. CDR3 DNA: TGTGCCAGCAGCTTGGACACAGTGAGATACAATGAGCAGTTCTTC. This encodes CASSLDTVRYNEQFF. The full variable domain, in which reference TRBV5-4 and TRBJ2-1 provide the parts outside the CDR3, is ETGVTQSPTHLIKTRGQQVTLRCSSQSGHNTVSWYQQALGQGPQFIFQYYREEENGRGNFPPRFSGLQFPNYSSELNVNALELDDSALYLCASSLDTVRYNEQFFGPGTRLTVL.

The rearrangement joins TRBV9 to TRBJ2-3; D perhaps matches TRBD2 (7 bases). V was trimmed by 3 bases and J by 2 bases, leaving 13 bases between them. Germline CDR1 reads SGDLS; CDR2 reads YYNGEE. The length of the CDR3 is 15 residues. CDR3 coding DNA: TGTGCCAGCAGCGAGGGGGGGAGTATCACAGATACGCAGTATTTT. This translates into CASSEGGSITDTQYF.

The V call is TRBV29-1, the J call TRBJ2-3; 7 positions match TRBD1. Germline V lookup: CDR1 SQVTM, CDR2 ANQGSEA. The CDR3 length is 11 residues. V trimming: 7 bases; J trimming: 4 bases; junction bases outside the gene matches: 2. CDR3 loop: CSAQGADTQYF. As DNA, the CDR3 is TGCAGCGCTCAGGGGGCAGATACGCAGTATTTT.

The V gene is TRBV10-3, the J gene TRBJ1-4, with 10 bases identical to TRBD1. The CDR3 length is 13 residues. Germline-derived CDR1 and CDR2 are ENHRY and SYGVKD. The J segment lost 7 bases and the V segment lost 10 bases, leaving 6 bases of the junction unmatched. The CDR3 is CASRQGAIEKLFF. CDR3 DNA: TGTGCCAGTAGACAGGGGGCAATTGAAAAACTGTTTTTT.

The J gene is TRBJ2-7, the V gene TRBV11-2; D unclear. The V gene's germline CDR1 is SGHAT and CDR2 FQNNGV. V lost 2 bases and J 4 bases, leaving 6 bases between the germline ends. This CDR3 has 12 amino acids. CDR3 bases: TGTGCCAGCAGCTTATTACAGTACGAGCAGTACTTC. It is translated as CASSLLQYEQYF.

The CDR3 region is CASSLRLTGEHYEQYF. CDR3 nucleotide sequence: TGTGCCAGCAGCTTAAGACTGACGGGGGAACACTACGAGCAGTACTTC. The chain is built from TRBV13 and TRBJ2-5; possible D gene TRBD2, 6 bases. The J call may not be correct, given that the DNA end is closer to TRBJ2-7. The CDR3 has 16 amino acids. Germline CDR1 PRHDT, CDR2 FYEKMQ (reference sequence).

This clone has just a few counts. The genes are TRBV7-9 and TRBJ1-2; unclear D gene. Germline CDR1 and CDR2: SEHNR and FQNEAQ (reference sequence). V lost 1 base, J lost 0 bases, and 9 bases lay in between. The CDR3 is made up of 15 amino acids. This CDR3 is CASSLGASPNYGYTF. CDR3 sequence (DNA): TGTGCCAGCAGCTTAGGGGCCAGCCCTAACTATGGCTACACCTTC.

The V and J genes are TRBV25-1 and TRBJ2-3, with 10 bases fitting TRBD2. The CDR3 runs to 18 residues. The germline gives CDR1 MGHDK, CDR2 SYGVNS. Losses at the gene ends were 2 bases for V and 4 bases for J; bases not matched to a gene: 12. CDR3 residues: CASSEGSKAGGPADTQYF. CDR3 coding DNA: TGTGCCAGCAGTGAAGGATCTAAAGCGGGAGGGCCCGCAGATACGCAGTATTTT.

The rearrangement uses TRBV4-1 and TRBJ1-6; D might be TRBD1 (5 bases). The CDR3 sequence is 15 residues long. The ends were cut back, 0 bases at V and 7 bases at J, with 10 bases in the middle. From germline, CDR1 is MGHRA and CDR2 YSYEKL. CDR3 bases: TGCGCCAGCAGCCAAGATTCAGGGTTGAATTCACCCCTCCACTTT. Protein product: CASSQDSGLNSPLHF.

CDR3: CASSQAPAGETYEQYF. DNA for the CDR3: TGCGCCAGCAGCCAAGCGCCGGCGGGAGAAACATACGAGCAGTACTTC. This sequence joins TRBV4-3 and TRBJ2-7; the match to TRBD2 covers 7 bases. This CDR3 region has 16 residues. Germline values: CDR1 LGHNA, CDR2 YSLEER. V lost 1 base, J lost 4 bases, and 10 bases stayed unmatched.

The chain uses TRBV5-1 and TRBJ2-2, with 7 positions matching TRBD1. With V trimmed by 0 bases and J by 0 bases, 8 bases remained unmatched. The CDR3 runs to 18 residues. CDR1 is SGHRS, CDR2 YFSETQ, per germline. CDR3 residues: CASSLARDSVANTGELFF. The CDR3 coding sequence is TGCGCCAGCAGCTTGGCCCGGGACAGCGTAGCGAACACCGGGGAGCTGTTTTTT. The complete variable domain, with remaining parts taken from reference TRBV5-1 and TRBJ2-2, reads KAGVTQTPRYLIKTRGQQVTLSCSPISGHRSVSWYQQTPGQGLQFLFEYFSETQRNKGNFPGRFSGRQFSNSRSEMNVSTLELGDSALYLCASSLARDSVANTGELFFGEGSRLTVL.

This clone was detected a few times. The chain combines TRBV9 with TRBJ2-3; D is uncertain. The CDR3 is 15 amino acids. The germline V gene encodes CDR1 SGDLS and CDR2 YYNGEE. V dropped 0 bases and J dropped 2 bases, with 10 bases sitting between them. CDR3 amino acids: CASSVESSDTDTQYF. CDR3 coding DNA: TGTGCCAGCAGCGTAGAGTCAAGCGACACAGATACGCAGTATTTT. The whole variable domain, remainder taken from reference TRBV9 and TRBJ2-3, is DSGVTQTPKHLITATGQRVTLRCSPRSGDLSVYWYQQSLDQGLQFLIQYYNGEERAKGNILERFSAQQFPDLHSELNLSSLELGDSALYFCASSVESSDTDTQYFGPGTRLTVL.

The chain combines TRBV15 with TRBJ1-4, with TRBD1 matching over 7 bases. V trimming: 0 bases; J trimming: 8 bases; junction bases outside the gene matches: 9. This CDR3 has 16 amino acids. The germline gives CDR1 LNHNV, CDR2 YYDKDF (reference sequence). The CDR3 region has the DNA TGTGCCACCAGCAGAGATCTAAGGGGGCAGGGAGAAAAACTGTTTTTT. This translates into CATSRDLRGQGEKLFF.

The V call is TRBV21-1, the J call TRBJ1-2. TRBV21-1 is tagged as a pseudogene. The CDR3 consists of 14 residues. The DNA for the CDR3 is TGTGCCAGCAGATTAAAATGGGGGGATCGTGGCTACACCTTC. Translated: CASRLKWGDRGYTF.

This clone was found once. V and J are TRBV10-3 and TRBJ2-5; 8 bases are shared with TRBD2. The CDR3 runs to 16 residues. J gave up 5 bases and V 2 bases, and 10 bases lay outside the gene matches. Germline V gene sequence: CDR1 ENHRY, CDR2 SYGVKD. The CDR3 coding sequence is TGTGCCATCAGTGAGCTGGGCGGGGGGTACGGGGAGACCCAGTACTTC. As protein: CAISELGGGYGETQYF.

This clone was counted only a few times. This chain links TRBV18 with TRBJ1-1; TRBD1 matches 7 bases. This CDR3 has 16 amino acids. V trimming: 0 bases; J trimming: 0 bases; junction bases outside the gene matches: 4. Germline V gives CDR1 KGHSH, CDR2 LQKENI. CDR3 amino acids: CASSPPGTDLNTEAFF. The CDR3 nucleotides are TGTGCCAGCTCACCACCTGGGACAGACTTGAACACTGAAGCTTTCTTT.

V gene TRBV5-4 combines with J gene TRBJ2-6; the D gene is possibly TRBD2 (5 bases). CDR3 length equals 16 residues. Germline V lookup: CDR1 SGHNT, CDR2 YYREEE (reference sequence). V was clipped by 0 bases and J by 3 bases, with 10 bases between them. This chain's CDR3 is CASSLGGAGGANVLTF. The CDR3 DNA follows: TGTGCCAGCAGCTTGGGAGGTGCGGGTGGGGCCAACGTCCTGACTTTC. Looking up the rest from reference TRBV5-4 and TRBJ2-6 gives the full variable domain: ETGVTQSPTHLIKTRGQQVTLRCSSQSGHNTVSWYQQALGQGPQFIFQYYREEENGRGNFPPRFSGLQFPNYSSELNVNALELDDSALYLCASSLGGAGGANVLTFGAGSRLTVL.

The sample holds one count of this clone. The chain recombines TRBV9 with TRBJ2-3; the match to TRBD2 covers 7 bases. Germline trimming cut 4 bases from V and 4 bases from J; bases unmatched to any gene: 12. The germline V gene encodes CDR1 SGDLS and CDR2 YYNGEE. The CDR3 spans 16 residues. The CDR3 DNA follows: TGTGCCAGCAGCCCTGATGCGGGAGCCCCCCCAGATACGCAGTATTTT. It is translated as CASSPDAGAPPDTQYF.

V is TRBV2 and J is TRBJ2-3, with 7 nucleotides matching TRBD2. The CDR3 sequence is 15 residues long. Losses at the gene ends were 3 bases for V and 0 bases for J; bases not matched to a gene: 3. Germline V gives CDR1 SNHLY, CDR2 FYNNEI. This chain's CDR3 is CASSDGTTSTDTQYF. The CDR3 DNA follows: TGTGCCAGCAGTGACGGGACTACCAGCACAGATACGCAGTATTTT.

The CDR3 spells CASSYGGGEQYF. CDR3 coding DNA: TGTGCCAGCAGTTACGGGGGCGGCGAGCAGTACTTC. The chain recombines TRBV6-5 with TRBJ2-7; weak D call: TRBD1 (6 bases). The CDR3 contains 12 residues. Trimming took off 2 bases at V and 6 bases at J, with 8 bases between the two ends. CDR1 is MNHEY, CDR2 SVGAGI, per germline.

The DNA of the CDR3 is TGCGCCAGCAGGGCAAATCCCGACAGAATCTCCTACGAGCAGTACTTC. It encodes CASRANPDRISYEQYF. This chain connects TRBV5-1 to TRBJ2-7; maybe TRBD1 (5 bases). Trimming took 5 bases from V and 0 from J, leaving 18 bases between them. This CDR3 has 16 residues. The V gene's germline CDR1 is SGHRS and CDR2 YFSETQ.

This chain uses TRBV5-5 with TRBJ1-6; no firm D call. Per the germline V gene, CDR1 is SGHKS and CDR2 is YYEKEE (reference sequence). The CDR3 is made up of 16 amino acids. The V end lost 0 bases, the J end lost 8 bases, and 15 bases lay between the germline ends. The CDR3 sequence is CASSLGGFSNHSPLHF. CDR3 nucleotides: TGTGCCAGCAGCTTGGGAGGGTTCAGCAATCATTCACCCCTCCACTTT.

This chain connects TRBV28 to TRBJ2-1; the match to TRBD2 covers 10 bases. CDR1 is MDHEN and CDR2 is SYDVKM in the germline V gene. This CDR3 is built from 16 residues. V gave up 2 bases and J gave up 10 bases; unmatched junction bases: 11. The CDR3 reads CASSLVLAGASKEQFF. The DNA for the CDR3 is TGTGCCAGCAGTTTAGTCCTAGCGGGAGCCTCAAAGGAGCAGTTCTTC.

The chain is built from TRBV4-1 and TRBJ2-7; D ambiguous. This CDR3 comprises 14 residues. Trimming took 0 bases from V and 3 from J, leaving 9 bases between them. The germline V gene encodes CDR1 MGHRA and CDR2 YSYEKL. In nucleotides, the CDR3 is TGCGCCAGCAGCCAAGATTCCGGTTTCTACGAGCAGTACTTC. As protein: CASSQDSGFYEQYF.